This T cell receptor (beta chain) was identified in a study of CD8 T cells in ankylosing spondylitis. The study's findings and limits: As reported, disease-linked clones showed significant enrichment in matched ankylosing spondylitis synovial fluid. Certain motif variants had earlier appeared in reactive arthritis synovial fluid and blood. A CD8+ phenotype characterized the disease-linked clones, which were relatively rare in peripheral blood. Ankylosing spondylitis blood appeared to carry a characteristic TCR beta motif of roughly eight highly homologous variants.

TCR beta libraries were made by quantitative 5'-RACE with molecular barcodes. TCRdb itself ran the 5' RACE reads through MiXCR, one entry per CDR3 protein. The sample carries a few hundred thousand distinct CDR3 sequences, about 16% recorded once. In regard to this clonotype: Its cognate antigen is unknown.

The CDR3 is 16 amino acids. The V and J ends lost 4 bases and 5 bases, in that order; junction bases with no gene match: 13. CDR1 and CDR2 (germline): MGHRA, YSYEKL. The clonotype comes from a male donor with ankylosing spondylitis. The chain employs TRBV4-1 and TRBJ1-1; the match to TRBD1 covers 7 bases. Sequencing was performed on blood, either unsorted or a sorted T cell fraction (not recorded which). This CDR3 is CASSPPAAGGGTEAFF. In DNA, the CDR3 is TGCGCCAGCAGCCCCCCAGCGGCAGGGGGGGGAACTGAAGCTTTCTTT.